This is a list of T cell receptor beta chains from one sample in a study of beta chain features in type 1 diabetes. The protocol was immunoSEQ multiplex PCR, while the TCRdb copy is restricted to in-frame clones and leaves out a portion. Of about 260,000 clones in the sample, roughly 25% are singletons; the top ten hold about 0.011%. Sequencing was carried out using naive CD4+ T cells from blood. The receptors were gathered from a woman in her twenties or thirties with type 1 diabetes. The CDR3 runs from the conserved cysteine through the conserved F or W. D genes are given only for firm matches. The size entry is marked missing in some rows and otherwise reads once, few, many or a size class.

DNA,CDR3,V,J,D,size
TGTGCCAGCAGCTTATCCGGGAGCGCGGCCTACGAGCAGTACTTC,CASSLSGSAAYEQYF,TRBV7-9,TRBJ2-7,.,.
TGTGCCAGCAGCCAAGATGCTAGCGCGAACCCCTACGAGCAGTACTTC,CASSQDASANPYEQYF,TRBV4-2,TRBJ2-7,.,.
TGTGCCAGCAGGGGAGGTATGGGCGAGCAGTACTTC,CASRGGMGEQYF,TRBV5-4,TRBJ2-7,.,few
TGTGCCACCAGCAGAGAGGGGGGGTCCTACGAGCAGTACTTC,CATSREGGSYEQYF,TRBV15,TRBJ2-7,TRBD2,few
TGCAGCGTTTCCGTACACGGGTCGCAGCGGACTGAAGCTTTCTTT,CSVSVHGSQRTEAFF,TRBV29-1,TRBJ1-1,.,few
TGTGCCAGCAGCCAAGATGCGGGACAGCCAGCTTTCTTT,CASSQDAGQPAFF,TRBV4-2,TRBJ1-1,TRBD1,.
TGTGCCTGGACCATTCGGGGGGCGAGTCAGCCCCAGCATTTT,CAWTIRGASQPQHF,TRBV30,TRBJ1-5,.,.
TGCGCCAGCAGATTCGAGCGGACAGTCGGCTACGAGCAGTACTTC,CASRFERTVGYEQYF,TRBV4-1,TRBJ2-7,.,.
TGTGCCAGCAGCTTAGCGGAGGCTAGCACTGAAGCTTTCTTT,CASSLAEASTEAFF,TRBV7-8,TRBJ1-1,.,few
TGTGCCTGGAGCAGGGGGAGAGCTGAAGCTTTCTTT,CAWSRGRAEAFF,TRBV30,TRBJ1-1,TRBD1,few
TGTGCCAGCGCAACGGTGAAGCAGTACTTC,CASATVKQYF,TRBV6-1,TRBJ2-7,.,.
TGTGCCAGCAGCCGGGACAGGGTCTGGGAGACCCAGTACTTC,CASSRDRVWETQYF,TRBV2,TRBJ2-5,TRBD1,.
TGCAGCGTCCTAGTAGCGGTGAACACTGAAGCTTTCTTT,CSVLVAVNTEAFF,TRBV29-1,TRBJ1-1,.,few
TGTGCCAGCAGCCGAGACAGGGATGGCATTCAGTACTTC,CASSRDRDGIQYF,TRBV5-6,TRBJ2-4,TRBD1,.
TGTGCCAGCAGCTTGGGAGGAGCGGGCGACCAAGAGACCCAGTACTTC,CASSLGGAGDQETQYF,TRBV5-4,TRBJ2-5,.,.
TGTGCCAGCAGCCCTGACAGGGAACAGCCCCAGCATTTT,CASSPDREQPQHF,TRBV7-9,TRBJ1-5,TRBD1,.
TGTGCCAGCAGCGTCTCAGGGGACTCCTACAATGAGCAGTTCTTC,CASSVSGDSYNEQFF,TRBV9,TRBJ2-1,.,.
TGTGCCAGCAGTCCGACGACTACTCAAGAGACCCAGTACTTC,CASSPTTTQETQYF,TRBV2,TRBJ2-5,.,.
TGCAGCGTTGAGCTGGCGGGCGTAGTCAATGAGCAGTTCTTC,CSVELAGVVNEQFF,TRBV29-1,TRBJ2-1,.,.
TGTGCCAGTAGTTCCCTTGAGGGAGGGTACAATGAGCAGTTCTTC,CASSSLEGGYNEQFF,TRBV19,TRBJ2-1,TRBD2,few
TGTGCCAGCAGCCGCGAGGGGGTCTTTGGGCAAGAGACCCAGTACTTC,CASSREGVFGQETQYF,TRBV7-9,TRBJ2-5,.,.
TGTGCCAGCAGCCAGTTATCGGGGCAGTTCTTC,CASSQLSGQFF,TRBV11-2,TRBJ2-1,.,.
TGTGCCAGCAGCCCAGGACTAGAGACGCAGTATTTT,CASSPGLETQYF,TRBV11-3,TRBJ2-3,TRBD2,.
TGTGCCAGCAGTCGGACTAGCGGGGGAGAGACCCAGTACTTC,CASSRTSGGETQYF,TRBV11-1,TRBJ2-5,TRBD2,.
TGTGCCAGCAGCCGCGGGACAGGGAGCTATGGCTACACCTTC,CASSRGTGSYGYTF,TRBV6-4,TRBJ1-2,TRBD1,.
TGCGCCAGCAGCGTGGGACAGGGATACGGAGAGACCCAGTACTTC,CASSVGQGYGETQYF,TRBV5-1,TRBJ2-5,TRBD1,few